This is a list of T cell receptor beta chains from one sample in a study of shared clonotypes between healthy human individuals. Measured with immunoSEQ multiplex PCR; TCRdb has only the in-frame clones, and not every one. Of roughly 590,000 clones listed, around 95% were seen once; the top ten hold roughly 0.1%. What was sequenced was naive CD8+ T cells sorted from blood. These receptors were collected from a woman aged 25 to 39 in good health. Each CDR3 is given with its conserved first and last residue. The order of the fields is CDR3 DNA, CDR3 protein, D gene, V gene, J gene, clone size. D genes are given only for firm matches. Some rows mark clone size as missing; the rest say once, few, many or name a class of expanded clone.

TGTGCCAGCAGCGCACACCTACAGGGAATGTCGGGCTATGGCTACACCTTC,CASSAHLQGMSGYGYTF,-,TRBV7-6,TRBJ1-2,-
TGTGCCAGCAGCGTATCGGGGGGGAGCTCCTACGAGCAGTACTTC,CASSVSGGSSYEQYF,TRBD2,TRBV9,TRBJ2-7,-
TGTGCCTGGACCAGCCAGGGAGACGAGCAGTACTTC,CAWTSQGDEQYF,-,TRBV30,TRBJ2-7,-
TGTGCCAGCAGCGCTGAGCTGGGGGCCCCCTACAATGAGCAGTTCTTC,CASSAELGAPYNEQFF,-,TRBV9,TRBJ2-1,once
TGTGCCAGCAGCGAGAAGGGACTAGCGGGAGTTAGGGATACGCAGTATTTT,CASSEKGLAGVRDTQYF,TRBD2,TRBV27,TRBJ2-3,-
TGTGCCAGTAGTACGGACAGGGGGGGATACAATGAGCAGTTCTTC,CASSTDRGGYNEQFF,TRBD1,TRBV19,TRBJ2-1,-
TGTGCCAGCAGTCCGACTCGACTTACCAATGAGCAGTTCTTC,CASSPTRLTNEQFF,-,TRBV27,TRBJ2-1,-
TGTGCCAGCAGCCTGCAGGGGGCGGGAGGCTACACCTTC,CASSLQGAGGYTF,TRBD1,TRBV5-4,TRBJ1-2,-
TGTGCCAGCAGCTTGGGTATGGGACAGGCTTTCTATGGCTACACCTTC,CASSLGMGQAFYGYTF,TRBD1,TRBV5-6,TRBJ1-2,-
TGTGCCAGCCGCGAACCGGGATTCAACAATGAGCAGTTCTTC,CASREPGFNNEQFF,-,TRBV27,TRBJ2-1,-
TGTGCCAGCAGTTCCGAGAAGTTAATAGCGTCAAGCAGGTTCTTC,CASSSEKLIASSRFF,-,TRBV28,TRBJ2-1,-
TGTGCCAGCAGTTCGCCAGCGGGAGAGGACGAGCAGTACTTC,CASSSPAGEDEQYF,TRBD2,TRBV28,TRBJ2-7,-
TGTGCCAGCAGGCGGGAGAACACCGGGGAGCTGTTTTTT,CASRRENTGELFF,-,TRBV7-2,TRBJ2-2,-
TGTGCCAGCAGCGCCCAGCCCAGCGGGGAGCTGTTTTTT,CASSAQPSGELFF,-,TRBV13,TRBJ2-2,-
TGTGCCAGCAGCTTCGGCGGGTTAGGCTCCTACGAGCAGTACTTC,CASSFGGLGSYEQYF,-,TRBV5-4,TRBJ2-7,-
TGTGCCAGCAGCTCGGAGTGGGGGAACCAAGAGACCCAGTACTTC,CASSSEWGNQETQYF,-,TRBV7-9,TRBJ2-5,-
TGTGCCACCAGCAGAGATATATCCAGCACCGGGGAGCTGTTTTTT,CATSRDISSTGELFF,-,TRBV15,TRBJ2-2,-
TGTGCCAGCAGCACTACAGGGGGCAGCGCTGGAAACACCATATATTTT,CASSTTGGSAGNTIYF,-,TRBV21-1,TRBJ1-3,-
TGCAGCGTTGTCGGGAGAGCCTCCTACAATGAGCAGTTCTTC,CSVVGRASYNEQFF,-,TRBV29-1,TRBJ2-1,-
TGCGCCAGCAGCCAAGCGGAGGGGTCAGAAAGGGACTATGGCTACACCTTC,CASSQAEGSERDYGYTF,-,TRBV10-2,TRBJ1-2,-
TGTGCCAGCAGTCTTTCTCCGGGCCCGTATCAGCCCCAGCATTTT,CASSLSPGPYQPQHF,-,TRBV5-6,TRBJ1-5,-
TGTGCCAGCAGTTTTGAACCTCGCGAGCAGTACTTC,CASSFEPREQYF,-,TRBV28,TRBJ2-7,once
TGTGCCTACTGGGGGCCAAATGGCTACACCTTC,CAYWGPNGYTF,-,TRBV28,TRBJ1-2,-
TGTGCCAGCAGCCACAGACTAGCGGGAGGCCCCACAGATACGCAGTATTTT,CASSHRLAGGPTDTQYF,TRBD2,TRBV4-2,TRBJ2-3,-
TGTGCCAGCAGTGGGACAGGGGGGAAAATGAACACTGAAGCTTTCTTT,CASSGTGGKMNTEAFF,TRBD1,TRBV2,TRBJ1-1,-
TGCAGCGTTGAGGGACTAGGGTCCTCCTACAATGAGCAGTTCTTC,CSVEGLGSSYNEQFF,TRBD2,TRBV29-1,TRBJ2-1,once
TGTGCCAGCAAGATCCCCGGGACAGGGAACGAGCAGTACTTC,CASKIPGTGNEQYF,TRBD1,TRBV2,TRBJ2-7,-
TGTGCCTGGAGTCTGGCTAACTATGGCTACACCTTC,CAWSLANYGYTF,-,TRBV30,TRBJ1-2,-
TGTGCCGGCGGGGGTTCTGGGGCCAACGTCCTGACTTTC,CAGGGSGANVLTF,TRBD2,TRBV7-6,TRBJ2-6,-
TGCGCCAGCAGTGGGACAGAAGAGACCCAGTACTTC,CASSGTEETQYF,-,TRBV10-2,TRBJ2-5,-